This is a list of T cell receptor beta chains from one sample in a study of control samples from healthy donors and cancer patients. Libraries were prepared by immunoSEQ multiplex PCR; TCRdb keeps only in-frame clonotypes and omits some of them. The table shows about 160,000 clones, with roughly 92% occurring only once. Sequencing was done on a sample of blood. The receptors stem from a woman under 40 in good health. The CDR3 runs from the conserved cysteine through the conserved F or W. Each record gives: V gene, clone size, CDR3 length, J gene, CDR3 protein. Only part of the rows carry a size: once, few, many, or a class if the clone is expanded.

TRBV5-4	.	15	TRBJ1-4	CASSLEGATNEKLFF
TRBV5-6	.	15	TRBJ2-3	CASSLTGQGYDTQYF
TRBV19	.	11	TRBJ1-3	CATTAGNTIYF
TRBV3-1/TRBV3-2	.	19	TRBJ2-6	CASSQDLWTGGTGANVLTF
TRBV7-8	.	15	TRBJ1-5	CASSPGTGRSQPQHF
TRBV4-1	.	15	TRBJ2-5	CASSGPGQGEETQYF
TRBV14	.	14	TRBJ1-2	CASSQDIGGGGYTF
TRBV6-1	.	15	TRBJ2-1	CASSETGAPYNEQFF
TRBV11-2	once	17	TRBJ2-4	CASSLDWRLQAKNIQYF
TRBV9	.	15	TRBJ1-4	CASSVGVATNEKLFF
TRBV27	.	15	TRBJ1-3	CASSPADRGGNTIYF
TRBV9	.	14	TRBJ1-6	CASSPDGGNSPLHF
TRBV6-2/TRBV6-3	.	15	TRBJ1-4	CASSPGGTGSEKLFF
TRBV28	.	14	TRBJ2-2	CASRFGGRTGELFF
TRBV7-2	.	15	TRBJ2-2	CASSLEGSNAGELFF
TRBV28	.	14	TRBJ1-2	CASSLSPGGTGYTF
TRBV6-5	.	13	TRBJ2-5	CASRGSGKETQYF
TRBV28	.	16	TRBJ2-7	CASRGRGGTGVHEQYF
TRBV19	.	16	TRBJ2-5	CASSFPSGRGRETQYF
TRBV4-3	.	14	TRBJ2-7	CASSQDLGNYEQYF
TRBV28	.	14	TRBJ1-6	CATKPASYNSPLHF
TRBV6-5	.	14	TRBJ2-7	CASSSAGGPGEQYF
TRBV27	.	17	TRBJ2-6	CASSSGTGETGANVLTF
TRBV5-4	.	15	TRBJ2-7	CASSPTSGRTYEQYF
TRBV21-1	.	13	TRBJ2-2	CASSHHFTGELFF
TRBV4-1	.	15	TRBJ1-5	CASSQEGSWNQPQHF
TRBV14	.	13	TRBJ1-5	CASSPMDRGPQHF
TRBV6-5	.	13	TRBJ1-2	CASSYSTGNGYTF
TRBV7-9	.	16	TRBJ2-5	CASIRLGYRGGETQYF
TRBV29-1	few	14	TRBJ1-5	CSVGTGTVDQPQHF
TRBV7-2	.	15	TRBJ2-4	CASSYSTSGNNIQYF
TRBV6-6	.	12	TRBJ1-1	CASSGLNTEAFF
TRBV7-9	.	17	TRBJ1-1	CASSPPQGLTENTEAFF
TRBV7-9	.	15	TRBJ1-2	CASTRTGGLADGYTF
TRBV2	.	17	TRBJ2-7	CASSEVPIQGHSYEQYF
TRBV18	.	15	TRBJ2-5	CASSSSDGTQETQYF
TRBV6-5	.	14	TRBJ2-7	CASSPRGTGYEQYF
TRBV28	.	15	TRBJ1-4	CASSQPRDIIKKLFF
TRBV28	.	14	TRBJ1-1	CASSRGDRFTEAFF
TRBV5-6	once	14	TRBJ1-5	CASTGQGTNQPQHF
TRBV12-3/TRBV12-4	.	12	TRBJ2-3	CASGDSTDTQYF
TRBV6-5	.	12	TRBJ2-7	CASTREPNEQYF
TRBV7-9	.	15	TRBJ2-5	CASSLLVRPQETQYF